The present TCR beta chain was sequenced within a study of control samples from healthy donors and cancer patients. Trimming took off 1 base at V and 5 bases at J, with 26 bases between the two ends. Germline values: CDR1 MGHRA, CDR2 YSYEKL. The CDR3 spans 19 residues. This clone appeared a few times. Sequencing was performed with immunoSEQ multiplex PCR; in TCRdb, only in-frame clones are kept and a portion is missing. The sample has about 120,000 clones; about 92% are singletons. This clonotype originated in a man aged 80 or over with head and neck cancer. Sequencing was carried out using PBMCs. The chain is built from TRBV4-1 and TRBJ1-2; D is perhaps TRBD1 (5 bases). The CDR3 DNA reads TGCGCCAGCAGCCAAGGTCGTTCCCTGGGGCGAGCCTGGGAGTATGGCTACACCTTC. It specifies CASSQGRSLGRAWEYGYTF.